This entry is about one T cell receptor beta chain. These data come from a study of blood T cell repertoires in COVID-19. The ends lost 8 bases at V and 5 bases at J; junction bases unmatched: 13. The CDR3 consists of 15 residues. Looked up from germline, CDR1 is SEHNR and CDR2 is FQNEAQ (reference sequence). TCRdb's copy holds only in-frame clones and misses some; the assay was immunoSEQ multiplex PCR. The sample has fewer than 25,000 clones, about nine tenths seen once. This receptor was identified in a man between 65 and 79 years old with active COVID-19. What was sequenced was peripheral blood. This chain connects TRBV7-9 to TRBJ2-3; 7 positions match TRBD2. The CDR3 sequence: CASFEWREIEDTQYF. The CDR3 DNA sequence: TGTGCCAGCTTTGAGTGGCGGGAGATTGAAGATACGCAGTATTTT.